The 4 T cell receptor beta chains below all came from one sample that was sequenced in a study of cytomegalovirus exposure and HLA in healthy donors (dated by TCRdb to about 2017). The receptor library was made with the immunoSEQ multiplex PCR assay. A mixture of 60 forward primers for TCR Vbeta segments and 13 reverse primers for TCR Jbeta segments was used in the multiplex PCR. In its TCRdb copy, this immuneACCESS table keeps in-frame sequences only and misses some clones. Where compared with another copy, unresolved V genes explain less than half of these, and the others have no known cause. For this sample the table gives 140,000 to 150,000 clones, of which about four fifths were detected only once. Around 4.3% of the sample comes from the top ten. The sequenced material came from PBMCs. The receptors stem from a man between 40 and 49 years old in good health and CMV-seronegative.

This sequence joins TRBV10-1 and TRBJ1-6; a possible D gene is TRBD1 (5 bases). Trimming shortened V by 6 bases and J by 12 bases, and 21 bases separated the two germline ends. The CDR3 extends over 15 amino acids. Germline V gives CDR1 WNHNN, CDR2 SYGVQD (reference sequence). The CDR3 DNA reads TGCGCCAGCAGGGAAGGGTTGGCAGGGAATCGACCCCTCCACTTT. Its translation: CASREGLAGNRPLHF.

This clone was observed a handful of times. CDR3 in DNA: TGTGCCAGTAGAAAGACAGGCAATAGCAATCAGCCCCAGCATTTT. Translated, it gives CASRKTGNSNQPQHF. The chain has TRBV19 and TRBJ1-5; possibly TRBD1 for D (6 bases). Trimming stripped 6 bases from V and 0 bases from J, with 12 bases between. This CDR3 region has 15 residues. The germline V gene has CDR1 LNHDA and CDR2 SQIVND (reference sequence).

This chain joins TRBV5-1 and TRBJ1-2, with 7 bases that match TRBD1. There are 13 residues in the CDR3. Germline loops: CDR1 SGHRS, CDR2 YFSETQ. V shed 4 bases, J shed 8 bases, and the junction held 8 bases outside the gene matches. The CDR3 loop is CASSILTGQGYTF. The CDR3 coding sequence is TGCGCCAGCAGCATCCTGACAGGGCAAGGCTACACCTTC.

V and J are TRBV27 and TRBJ2-5; a possible D gene is TRBD2 (7 bases). Trimming left V 4 bases short and J 1 base short, with 10 bases between. CDR3 length: 14 residues. CDR1 is MNHEY, CDR2 SMNVEV, per germline (reference sequence). CDR3 in DNA: TGTGCCAGCAGTTCCCGGGGGGCCCAAGAGACCCAGTACTTC. It is translated as CASSSRGAQETQYF.